Below are 5 T cell receptor beta chains sequenced from a single sample in a study of identifying expanded T cells in peripheral blood. Method: immunoSEQ multiplex PCR; TCRdb's copy keeps in-frame clones and lacks some. The repertoire holds 80,000 to 90,000 clones, 75% to 90% seen once, with 4.5% to 7% in the top ten. Sequenced material: blood. The receptors were gathered from a person aged 18 to 75 in good health.

This chain joins TRBV5-5 and TRBJ2-1, with D tentatively TRBD1 (6 bases). This CDR3 region has 14 residues. V lost 3 bases, J lost 8 bases, and 15 bases lay in between. Germline assignment: CDR1 SGHKS and CDR2 YYEKEE (reference sequence). For the CDR3, the DNA is TGTGCCAGCAGCTCGGGTAACAGGGCTCATGAGCAGTTCTTC. Translating gives CASSSGNRAHEQFF.

The rearrangement uses TRBV5-1 and TRBJ1-2; D is possibly TRBD1 (6 bases). The CDR3 consists of 14 residues. The germline CDR1 and CDR2 sequences are SGHRS and YFSETQ. Trimming left V 0 bases short and J 7 bases short, with 13 bases between. The CDR3, as DNA: TGCGCCAGCAGCTTGGAGGGGGGCACGGGTGGCTACACCTTC. This codes for CASSLEGGTGGYTF.

The V gene is TRBV2, the J gene TRBJ2-5; D might be TRBD1 (6 bases). Germline V gene data show CDR1 as SNHLY and CDR2 as FYNNEI. The CDR3 runs to 13 residues. V shed 7 bases and J shed 2 bases, with 11 bases lying between them. The CDR3 DNA sequence: TGTGCCAGCACCGGACAGAGTCAAGAGACCCAGTACTTC. Translating gives CASTGQSQETQYF.

This clone was recorded only once. The chain combines TRBV6-5 with TRBJ2-1; D gene uncertain. V was clipped by 6 bases and J by 8 bases, with 8 bases between them. Per germline, CDR1 MNHEY and CDR2 SVGAGI. The CDR3 totals 11 residues. Here the CDR3 reads CASSPSDEQFF. The CDR3 DNA is TGTGCCAGCAGCCCGTCCGATGAGCAGTTCTTC.

The chain employs TRBV30 and TRBJ1-3; a possible D gene is TRBD1 (6 bases). V was shortened by 3 bases and J by 3 bases, with 12 bases between the two germline ends. In germline, CDR1 is GTSNPN, CDR2 SVGIG (reference sequence). This CDR3 comprises 14 residues. CDR3 bases: TGTGCCTGGAGGGGGGCCTCTTTTGGAAACACCATATATTTT. It translates to CAWRGASFGNTIYF.